The clone carrying this T cell receptor beta chain was counted a few times. The sample is drawn from a study of tumor-infiltrating lymphocytes in primary liver carcinoma. Study background: Samples returned roughly 3.5 to 7.5 million productive TCRbeta reads, a yield that was similar across tissue types.

CDR3 size: 15 residues. The junction had 5 bases not matched to a gene; V was cut back by 4 bases and J by 4 bases. CDR1 and CDR2 from the germline V gene are SGHNT and YYREEE (reference sequence). cDNA specific to TCR beta was made from roughly 500 ng of total RNA, with a constant-region primer employed for priming. Three nested multiplex PCR rounds, a slightly modified ARM-PCR, produced the libraries for TCR beta. Each of the first two PCR rounds ran approximately 10 cycles with TRBV1-TRBV30 forward and C-beta reverse primers. TCRdb ran MiXCR on the multiplex PCR reads and lists one entry per CDR3 protein. This table has around 170,000 distinct CDR3 sequences, over 50% appearing once. The source of the blood RNA was unsorted whole blood, and germline DNA was extracted as well.

The source material was peripheral blood. This chain joins TRBV5-4 and TRBJ2-1; TRBD2 aligns across 10 bases. The source of this sequence is a middle-aged man with primary liver carcinoma and hepatitis B virus infection. The CDR3 reads CASSPGLAEYNEQFF. DNA for the CDR3: TGTGCCAGCAGCCCTGGACTAGCGGAATACAATGAGCAGTTCTTC.